These T cell receptor beta chains were read from a single sample in a study of Tregs in tolerant kidney transplant recipients. Assay used: immunoSEQ multiplex PCR; TCRdb lists only in-frame clones, some missing. This table has roughly 64,000 clones, more than 70% appearing once. The sample here was CD4+ T cells from blood (PBMCs), taken 6 months after the transplant. The receptors derive from a human patient who received a combined kidney and bone marrow transplant. Some T cells may trace back to the graft donor. Both conserved end residues are part of each CDR3. The order of the fields is J gene, V gene, clone size, D gene, CDR3 protein, CDR3 DNA. A D gene is named only where the DNA matches it firmly. Where a row states a size, it is once, few, many or the class of an expanded clone; other rows omit it.

TRBJ2-7	TRBV7-2	few	TRBD1	CASSFDYSGGNSYEQYF	TGTGCCAGCAGCTTTGACTACTCAGGGGGCAACTCCTACGAGCAGTACTTC
TRBJ2-2	TRBV12-5	-	TRBD1	CASGPGTGANTGELFF	TGTGCTAGTGGTCCAGGGACAGGGGCGAACACCGGGGAGCTGTTTTTT
TRBJ2-3	TRBV9	-	TRBD2	CASSSRTSGGAGNTQYF	TGTGCCAGCAGCTCCCGGACTAGCGGGGGGGCCGGGAATACGCAGTATTTT
TRBJ2-7	TRBV6-5	-	-	CASSYSHLGVTYEQYF	TGTGCCAGCAGTTACTCGCATCTGGGAGTAACCTACGAGCAGTACTTC
TRBJ1-1	TRBV2	few	TRBD1	CASRDRGTEAFF	TGTGCCAGCCGGGACAGGGGTACTGAAGCTTTCTTT
TRBJ2-7	TRBV18	-	-	CASSPASPTGEQYF	TGTGCCAGCTCACCCGCTTCTCCTACGGGGGAGCAGTACTTC
TRBJ2-1	TRBV6-5	-	TRBD2	CASSRRGEQFF	TGTGCCAGCAGTCGGCGGGGGGAGCAGTTCTTC
TRBJ2-7	TRBV18	-	TRBD2	CASSQAGGRYEQYF	TGTGCCAGCTCACAGGCGGGGGGCCGATACGAGCAGTACTTC
TRBJ1-1	TRBV19	-	-	CASNSRVEAFF	TGTGCCAGTAATTCGCGGGTTGAAGCTTTCTTT
TRBJ2-2	TRBV7-2	-	-	CASSLNTGELFF	TGTGCCAGCAGCCTCAACACCGGGGAGCTGTTTTTT
TRBJ2-5	TRBV18	-	TRBD1	CASSPRDRRGTQYF	TGTGCCAGCTCACCTCGGGACAGAAGGGGGACCCAGTACTTC
TRBJ2-1	TRBV27	-	TRBD2	CASSFRGAYNEQFF	TGTGCCAGCAGTTTTCGGGGGGCCTACAATGAGCAGTTCTTC
TRBJ1-1	TRBV29-1	once	TRBD1	CSVEVWGTVNTEAFF	TGCAGCGTTGAAGTGTGGGGGACAGTGAACACTGAAGCTTTCTTT
TRBJ2-2	TRBV18	once	TRBD1	CASSPTGAGELFF	TGTGCCAGCTCACCCACAGGGGCCGGGGAGCTGTTTTTT
TRBJ2-7	TRBV4-3	-	TRBD2	CASSQGTSEYEQYF	TGCGCCAGCAGCCAGGGGACTAGCGAATACGAGCAGTACTTC
TRBJ1-2	TRBV28	-	-	CASSFFGPPSNYGYTF	TGTGCCAGCAGTTTTTTTGGCCCACCATCTAACTATGGCTACACCTTC
TRBJ1-4	TRBV19	few	-	CASSMTGGEKLFF	TGTGCCAGTAGTATGACAGGAGGAGAAAAACTGTTTTTT
TRBJ2-5	TRBV5-4	-	TRBD2	CASSLGLAGGQKTQYF	TGTGCCAGCAGCTTGGGACTAGCGGGGGGGCAGAAGACCCAGTACTTC
TRBJ2-7	TRBV11-1	once	-	CASSRDSYEQYF	TGTGCCAGCAGTCGGGACTCCTACGAGCAGTACTTC
TRBJ1-3	TRBV10-3	-	-	CAISGDRNSGNTIYF	TGTGCCATCAGTGGAGACAGGAACTCTGGAAACACCATATATTTT
TRBJ2-7	TRBV30	-	TRBD2	CAWSVRLAGEQYF	TGTGCCTGGAGTGTACGGCTAGCGGGGGAGCAGTACTTC
TRBJ1-2	TRBV6-1	-	-	CASSLTGHLYGYTF	TGTGCCAGCAGCCTCACGGGACATCTCTATGGCTACACCTTC
TRBJ2-5	TRBV9	-	TRBD2	CASSPGTIQQYF	TGTGCCAGCAGCCCGGGGACTATCCAGCAGTACTTC
TRBJ2-5	TRBV5-6	-	-	CASSFQGLISQETQYF	TGTGCCAGCAGCTTCCAGGGACTGATTAGCCAAGAGACCCAGTACTTC
TRBJ2-1	TRBV14	-	-	CASSHWLNSYNEQFF	TGTGCCAGCAGCCATTGGCTGAACTCCTACAATGAGCAGTTCTTC
TRBJ1-3	TRBV6-4	-	-	CASSDSGRGSSLIGNTIYF	TGTGCCAGCAGTGACTCGGGCAGGGGAAGTAGTTTAATCGGAAACACCATATATTTT
TRBJ1-5	TRBV30	-	-	CAWSVRRNSNQPQHF	TGTGCCTGGAGTGTTCGGAGAAATAGCAATCAGCCCCAGCATTTT
TRBJ2-6	TRBV7-9	-	TRBD1	CASGTGQGMTGANVLTF	TGTGCCAGCGGAACGGGACAGGGGATGACTGGGGCCAACGTCCTGACTTTC
TRBJ2-7	TRBV27	-	TRBD1	CASSQGQGAYEQYF	TGTGCCAGCAGTCAGGGACAGGGGGCTTACGAGCAGTACTTC
TRBJ1-4	TRBV5-8	-	TRBD1	CASGQTGVGEKLFF	TGTGCCAGCGGTCAGACAGGGGTTGGTGAAAAACTGTTTTTT
TRBJ1-1	TRBV5-1	few	-	CASSLGGLAFF	TGCGCCAGCAGCCTGGGAGGGTTAGCTTTCTTT
TRBJ2-5	TRBV6-5	-	TRBD1	CASSYGQGGETQYF	TGTGCCAGCAGTTATGGACAGGGGGGGGAGACCCAGTACTTC
TRBJ2-7	TRBV15	-	TRBD2	CATSRDPGLAGAGQYF	TGTGCCACCAGCAGAGATCCGGGACTAGCGGGAGCCGGGCAGTACTTC
TRBJ2-5	TRBV4-2	-	TRBD2	CASSQDLAGRQETQYF	TGTGCCAGCAGCCAAGATCTAGCGGGGAGGCAAGAGACCCAGTACTTC
TRBJ2-5	TRBV4-2	-	TRBD2	CASSLPVTSGRVKETQYF	TGTGCCAGCAGCCTTCCCGTGACTAGCGGGAGAGTGAAAGAGACCCAGTACTTC
TRBJ1-4	TRBV30	-	-	CAWGTSNEKLFF	TGTGCCTGGGGGACATCAAATGAAAAACTGTTTTTT
TRBJ1-4	TRBV6-5	few	TRBD1	CASRPTGGNEKLFF	TGTGCCAGCAGGCCCACAGGGGGAAATGAAAAACTGTTTTTT
TRBJ1-2	TRBV18	-	TRBD1	CASSPRSKTGSSESGYTF	TGTGCCAGCTCACCACGGAGTAAGACAGGGTCCTCAGAGAGTGGCTACACCTTC
TRBJ1-6	TRBV19	-	TRBD1	CASSMGQYNSPLHF	TGTGCCAGTAGTATGGGACAGTATAATTCACCCCTCCACTTT
TRBJ1-2	TRBV16	-	TRBD1	CASSQSGQATYGYTF	TGTGCCAGCAGCCAATCGGGACAGGCAACTTATGGCTACACCTTC
TRBJ2-1	TRBV10-3	-	TRBD2	CATGGGSGNEQFF	TGTGCCACTGGGGGGGGATCAGGCAATGAGCAGTTCTTC
TRBJ2-7	TRBV6-1	-	-	CASSTPTRRNHEQYF	TGTGCCAGCAGTACCCCGACGAGGAGGAACCACGAGCAGTACTTC
TRBJ2-2	TRBV28	-	TRBD1	CARTGTGGRFGELFF	TGTGCCAGAACGGGGACAGGGGGCAGGTTCGGGGAGCTGTTTTTT
TRBJ2-1	TRBV7-8	-	-	CASGRYQTAQYNEQFF	TGTGCCAGCGGCAGATACCAGACAGCCCAATACAATGAGCAGTTCTTC
TRBJ2-7	TRBV7-2	-	-	CASRQAGLAEQYF	TGTGCCAGCAGACAAGCCGGACTTGCCGAGCAGTACTTC
TRBJ1-2	TRBV19	-	-	CASSIRGANDGYTF	TGTGCCAGTAGTATTCGGGGGGCTAACGATGGCTACACCTTC
TRBJ2-1	TRBV19	once	TRBD2	CASSITSGTYNEQFF	TGTGCCAGTAGTATAACTAGCGGGACGTACAATGAGCAGTTCTTC
TRBJ1-5	TRBV10-3	few	TRBD1	CAIGSGGAGNQPQHF	TGTGCCATCGGGTCAGGGGGCGCGGGCAATCAGCCCCAGCATTTT
TRBJ2-7	TRBV30	-	-	CAWSGLAEQYF	TGTGCCTGGAGTGGCCTGGCCGAGCAGTACTTC
TRBJ1-2	TRBV2	-	-	CASSERGGYYGYTF	TGTGCCAGCAGTGAACGGGGGGGTTACTATGGCTACACCTTC